This T cell receptor beta chain was identified in a study of T-cell memory formation after mild COVID-19. Study results and limitations: Pre-infection memory already had some responding clones, implying cross-reactive memory joined.

5'RACE primed at constant segments yielded TCR alpha and TCR beta cDNA libraries bearing sample barcodes and UMIs. TCRdb re-derived calls from the 5' RACE reads in MiXCR, one entry per CDR3 protein. The data contain about 180,000 distinct CDR3 sequences, 16% of them singletons. A note on this clonotype: Its specificity is unknown.

The CDR3 runs to 13 residues. The V end lost 9 bases, the J end lost 3 bases, and 14 bases lay between the germline ends. In germline, CDR1 is SGHTA, CDR2 FQGNSA. This chain joins TRBV7-2 and TRBJ1-1; D gene uncertain. Sequencing was performed on PBMCs or a T cell subset sorted from them (not recorded which). The receptor was derived from an adult woman who had mild COVID-19 (a few samples of this study predate the infection). Cell type and time point are not known. CDR3 DNA: TGTGCCAGAAGCCTCAGAAGGGACACTGAAGCTTTCTTT. It encodes CARSLRRDTEAFF.